The clone carrying this T cell receptor beta chain was recorded many times. Genomic DNA templated the TCR beta VDJ and CDR3 profiling. TCRdb ran MiXCR on the reads and lists one entry per CDR3 protein. The sample carries about 170,000 distinct CDR3 sequences, approximately 40% recorded once. The J segment lost 6 bases and the V segment lost 2 bases, leaving 5 bases of the junction unmatched. The CDR3 loop spans 15 amino acids. Per the germline V gene, CDR1 is DFQATT and CDR2 is SNEGSKA (reference sequence). This sample was included in a study of CD8+CD57+ T cells in acquired aplastic anemia. Turning to the study itself: Healthy CD8+ samples averaged about 11.0 million reads.

The clonotype comes from a human donor in good health. The sample consisted of sorted CD4+, CD8+, or CD8+CD57+ T cells (not recorded which) from PBMCs. The chain carries TRBV20-1 and TRBJ2-1, with 12 bases matching TRBD2. CDR3 amino acids: CSARKGLAGSNEQFF. In DNA form, the CDR3 reads TGCAGTGCTAGAAAAGGACTAGCGGGGAGCAATGAGCAGTTCTTC.